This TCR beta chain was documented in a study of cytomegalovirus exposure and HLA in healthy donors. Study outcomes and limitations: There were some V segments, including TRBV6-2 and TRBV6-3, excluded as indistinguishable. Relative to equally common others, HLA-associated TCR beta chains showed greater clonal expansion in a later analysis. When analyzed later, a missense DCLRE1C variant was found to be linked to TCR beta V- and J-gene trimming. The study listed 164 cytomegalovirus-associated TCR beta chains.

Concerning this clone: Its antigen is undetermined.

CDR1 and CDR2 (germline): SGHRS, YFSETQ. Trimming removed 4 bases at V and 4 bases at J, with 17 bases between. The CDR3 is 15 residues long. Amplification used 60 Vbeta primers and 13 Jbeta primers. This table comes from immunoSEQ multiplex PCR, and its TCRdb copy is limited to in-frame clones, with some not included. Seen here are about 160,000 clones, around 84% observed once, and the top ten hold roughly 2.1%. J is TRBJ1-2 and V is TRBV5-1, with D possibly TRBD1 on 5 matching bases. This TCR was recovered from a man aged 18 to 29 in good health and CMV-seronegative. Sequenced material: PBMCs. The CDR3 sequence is CASSEMAGGVYGYTF. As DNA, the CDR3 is TGCGCCAGCAGCGAAATGGCGGGGGGAGTCTATGGCTACACCTTC.